The sequence of this T cell receptor beta chain was determined in a study of CD8 T cells in ankylosing spondylitis. This clonotype was observed at least ten times. Its antigen remains unidentified. The V gene's germline CDR1 is MGHDK and CDR2 SYGVNS. Trimming took 3 bases from V and 4 from J, leaving 12 bases between them. CDR3 length equals 14 residues. Quantitative 5'-RACE with molecular barcodes generated TCR beta libraries. In TCRdb, the 5' RACE reads were re-called with MiXCR into one record per CDR3 protein. The sample yields some 800,000 distinct CDR3 sequences, over 9.5% seen once. General study results and limits: A TCR beta motif of several highly homologous variants seemed to mark ankylosing spondylitis blood. Clones tied to disease were said to be significantly enriched in matched ankylosing spondylitis synovial fluid. In reactive arthritis synovial fluid and blood, some motif variants had been reported before.

The clonotype was recovered from a male donor with ankylosing spondylitis. What was sequenced was blood, either unsorted or a sorted T cell fraction (not recorded which). The chain employs TRBV25-1 and TRBJ1-2, with D unresolved. DNA of the CDR3: TGTGCCAGCAGTGAGTACGGGCGAGGCTATGGCTACACCTTC. Amino acid sequence: CASSEYGRGYGYTF.